This is a list of T cell receptor beta chains from one sample in a study of metastatic and nonmetastatic thyroid tumors. TCRdb re-processed the PCR reads through MiXCR. The sample contains around 64,000 clones, more than 3.5% of which appear only once. The sequencing input was blood. These receptors were taken from a female donor with papillary thyroid cancer or a benign thyroid nodule (not recorded which). Some clones in this sample may be carry-over from other donors' samples. CDR3s include the opening cysteine and the closing phenylalanine or tryptophan. Each record gives: clone size, V gene, J gene, D gene, CDR3 DNA, CDR3 protein. The D gene is left open where the match is weak. Some rows have no size entry. The others give once, few or many, or a class for an expanded clone.

size: NA; V: TRBV30; J: TRBJ2-5; D: TRBD2; DNA: TGTGCCTGGAAGCGGGAGGGAGAGACCCAGTACTTC; CDR3: CAWKREGETQYF
size: many; V: TRBV7-3; J: TRBJ1-6; D: NA; DNA: TGTGCCAGCAGCCGGGACAATAATTCACCCCTCCACTTT; CDR3: CASSRDNNSPLHF
size: few; V: TRBV27; J: TRBJ2-7; D: TRBD2; DNA: TGTGCCGGAAGCCCCCTTACTAGCGGTGCTAACGAGCAGTACTTC; CDR3: CAGSPLTSGANEQYF
size: NA; V: TRBV6-1; J: TRBJ2-7; D: NA; DNA: TGTGCCAGCAGTGAAGCTGCACAGGGAACCTACGAGCAGTACTTC; CDR3: CASSEAAQGTYEQYF
size: many; V: TRBV6-1; J: TRBJ1-1; D: NA; DNA: TGTGCCAGCAGACTCGACAGTAGCACTGAAGCTTTCTTT; CDR3: CASRLDSSTEAFF
size: NA; V: TRBV7-9; J: TRBJ2-1; D: NA; DNA: TGTGCCAGCAATCGGCCTATGTTGAATGAGCAGTTCTTC; CDR3: CASNRPMLNEQFF
size: many; V: TRBV20-1; J: TRBJ2-7; D: TRBD2; DNA: TGCAGTGCTAGACCCCAGCGGGGGACCTACGAGCAGTACTTC; CDR3: CSARPQRGTYEQYF
size: many; V: TRBV11-2; J: TRBJ2-3; D: NA; DNA: TGTGCCAGCAGCTTCGGGGATATCGCGCAGTATTTT; CDR3: CASSFGDIAQYF
size: many; V: TRBV6-1; J: TRBJ1-1; D: TRBD1; DNA: TGTGCCAGCAGCCGGGGAGGGGACAGGGGTTATTTGTCCCAAATCGGGGCTTTCTTT; CDR3: CASSRGGDRGYLSQIGAFF
size: few; V: TRBV9; J: TRBJ2-1; D: NA; DNA: TGTGCCAGCAGCCCTCGGGGTCTGAGCAATGAGCAGTCCTTC; CDR3: CASSPRGLSNEQSF
size: NA; V: TRBV28; J: TRBJ1-1; D: NA; DNA: TGTGCCAGCAGAGTGGGGAGTACTGAAGCTTTCTTT; CDR3: CASRVGSTEAFF
size: many; V: TRBV3-1; J: TRBJ1-1; D: TRBD1; DNA: TGTGCCAGCAGCCTACGACAGGGGTTCACTGAAGCTTTCTTT; CDR3: CASSLRQGFTEAFF
size: many; V: TRBV18; J: TRBJ2-2; D: NA; DNA: TGTGCCAGCTCACCTGATCGGGCCGGGGAGCTGTTTTTT; CDR3: CASSPDRAGELFF
size: few; V: TRBV28; J: TRBJ1-4; D: TRBD1; DNA: TGTGCCAGCAGTACGACGGACAGGAGCAAACTGTTTTTT; CDR3: CASSTTDRSKLFF
size: many; V: TRBV9; J: TRBJ1-6; D: NA; DNA: TGTGCCAGCAGCGTACAGGAGGCCGGCTTCTCACCCCTCCACTTT; CDR3: CASSVQEAGFSPLHF
size: many; V: TRBV10-2; J: TRBJ1-2; D: NA; DNA: TGCGCCAGCAGTCCGGACAGATTAAACTATGGCTACACCTTC; CDR3: CASSPDRLNYGYTF
size: many; V: TRBV11-2; J: TRBJ2-1; D: TRBD2; DNA: TGTGCCAGCAAGGGAGGGAATCGTTACAATGAGCAGTTCTTC; CDR3: CASKGGNRYNEQFF
size: many; V: TRBV5-1; J: TRBJ2-4; D: TRBD1; DNA: TGCGCCAGCAGCCCAGGGGGCGTCCGTAACATTCAGTACTTC; CDR3: CASSPGGVRNIQYF
size: many; V: TRBV5-4; J: TRBJ2-1; D: NA; DNA: TGTGCCAGCAGCTCGGACCCGACTAGAGGTCGCTACAATGAGCAGTTCTTC; CDR3: CASSSDPTRGRYNEQFF
size: few; V: TRBV6-9; J: TRBJ2-7; D: TRBD2; DNA: TGTGCCAGCAGTTACGGACTAGCGGGAGGGGCCTACGAGCAGTACTTC; CDR3: CASSYGLAGGAYEQYF
size: many; V: TRBV20-1; J: TRBJ2-5; D: TRBD2; DNA: TGCAGTGCCCCGGGGACTAGCGGGATTACACGGGCCCAGTACTTC; CDR3: CSAPGTSGITRAQYF
size: many; V: TRBV19; J: TRBJ1-2; D: TRBD1; DNA: TGTGCCAGCGAGGACAGGGCTTACGGCTACACCTTC; CDR3: CASEDRAYGYTF
size: many; V: TRBV2; J: TRBJ2-5; D: NA; DNA: TGTGCCAGCAGTGGCCGACAGGGGTATCGGCGGGAGACCCAGCACTTC; CDR3: CASSGRQGYRRETQHF
size: many; V: TRBV6-1; J: TRBJ1-1; D: NA; DNA: TGTGCCAGCATTCGACAGGACTCGAGGGACACTGAAGCTTTCTTT; CDR3: CASIRQDSRDTEAFF
size: NA; V: TRBV5-1; J: TRBJ2-1; D: NA; DNA: TGCGCCAGCAGCCTAGCCATAGCGACCTCCTACAATGAGCAGTTCTTC; CDR3: CASSLAIATSYNEQFF